This is a list of T cell receptor beta chains from one sample in a study of T cell responses to AZD1222 COVID-19 vaccine. Here immunoSEQ multiplex PCR was the method, and the copy in TCRdb shows in-frame clones only, minus some. The repertoire holds about 110,000 clones, with just under 95% as singletons. Sample: peripheral blood, taken 28 days after the second AZD1222 dose. These receptors were collected from an adult who received the AZD1222 COVID-19 vaccine. CDR3s include the opening cysteine and the closing phenylalanine or tryptophan. A D gene is named only where the DNA matches it firmly. Size tells how often a clone was seen (once, few, many) or the class of an expanded clone, and some rows leave it out.

clone size	V gene	J gene	D gene	CDR3 protein	CDR3 DNA
-	TRBV2	TRBJ1-5	-	CASSYDTYSNQPQHF	TGTGCCAGCAGTTATGACACTTATAGCAATCAGCCCCAGCATTTT
-	TRBV30	TRBJ1-1	-	CAWSFAEAFF	TGTGCCTGGAGTTTTGCTGAAGCTTTCTTT
-	TRBV4-2	TRBJ1-2	-	CASRQEGPGPYGYTF	TGTGCCAGCAGACAAGAGGGGCCTGGTCCCTATGGCTACACCTTC
-	TRBV29-1	TRBJ2-7	TRBD2	CSVEDQLAETYEQYF	TGCAGCGTTGAAGATCAGCTAGCGGAGACCTACGAGCAGTACTTC
-	TRBV9	TRBJ1-3	TRBD1	CASSDYRGGGNTIYF	TGTGCCAGCAGCGATTACAGGGGTGGTGGAAACACCATATATTTT
-	TRBV28	TRBJ1-1	-	CASLQQVGGTEAFF	TGTGCCAGCCTACAACAGGTCGGGGGCACTGAAGCTTTCTTT
-	TRBV7-2	TRBJ1-1	-	CASSRRDSEAFF	TGTGCCAGCAGTAGAAGGGACTCTGAAGCTTTCTTT
-	TRBV5-1	TRBJ1-1	-	CASSLIRPDTEAFF	TGCGCCAGCAGCTTGATCAGGCCCGACACTGAAGCTTTCTTT
-	TRBV27	TRBJ2-5	-	CASSSNTGWETQYF	TGTGCCAGCAGTTCGAACACAGGGTGGGAGACCCAGTACTTC
-	TRBV3-1/TRBV3-2	TRBJ2-7	-	CASSLGTYEQYF	TGTGCCAGCAGCCTCGGAACCTACGAGCAGTACTTC
-	TRBV27	TRBJ2-1	-	CASSLFFVGAGNEQFF	TGTGCCAGCAGTTTATTTTTCGTTGGGGCAGGGAATGAGCAGTTCTTC
-	TRBV5-1	TRBJ1-2	TRBD1	CASSLAGQGEGGYTF	TGCGCCAGCAGCTTGGCCGGACAGGGGGAGGGTGGCTACACCTTC
once	TRBV19	TRBJ2-1	TRBD2	CASSIWASGEAYNEQFF	TGTGCCAGTAGTATATGGGCTAGCGGGGAGGCCTACAATGAGCAGTTCTTC
-	TRBV2	TRBJ1-4	TRBD1	CASSEGGAGNEKLFF	TGTGCCAGCAGCGAAGGGGGCGCGGGTAATGAAAAACTGTTTTTT
-	TRBV9	TRBJ1-6	-	CASSVEEGLNNSPLHF	TGTGCCAGCAGCGTAGAGGAGGGGTTAAATAATTCACCCCTCCACTTT
-	TRBV5-1	TRBJ1-1	-	CASSLLNTEAFF	TGCGCCAGCAGCTTGCTGAACACTGAAGCTTTCTTT
-	TRBV5-5	TRBJ2-3	TRBD1	CASSLPRDRGIDTQYF	TGTGCCAGCAGCTTGCCCCGGGACAGGGGCATAGACACGCAGTATTTT
-	TRBV5-8	TRBJ1-5	-	CASSLGPALGQPQHF	TGTGCCAGCAGCTTGGGGCCCGCGCTCGGGCAGCCCCAGCATTTT
-	TRBV6-2/TRBV6-3	TRBJ1-2	TRBD1	CASSYGTGESYGYTF	TGTGCCAGCAGTTACGGTACAGGGGAGAGCTATGGCTACACCTTC
-	TRBV25-1	TRBJ1-2	-	CASSDGGYGYTF	TGTGCCAGCAGTGATGGCGGCTATGGCTACACCTTC
-	TRBV7-2	TRBJ2-1	TRBD2	CASSLDRVSGKQFF	TGTGCCAGCAGCTTAGATCGGGTTAGCGGGAAGCAGTTCTTC
-	TRBV6-5	TRBJ1-2	-	CASSRPTGGDYGYTF	TGTGCCAGCAGCCGACCGACAGGTGGGGACTATGGCTACACCTTC
-	TRBV5-6	TRBJ2-7	TRBD1	CASSPGLIGTGDEQYF	TGTGCCAGCAGCCCTGGGTTGATAGGGACAGGGGACGAGCAGTACTTC
-	TRBV5-4	TRBJ1-1	-	CASSLGQGLNTEAFF	TGTGCCAGCAGCTTGGGCCAGGGGTTGAACACTGAAGCTTTCTTT
once	TRBV6-2/TRBV6-3	TRBJ1-5	TRBD1	CASSFGTGGRQPQHF	TGTGCCAGCAGTTTCGGGACAGGGGGCAGGCAGCCCCAGCATTTT
-	TRBV7-9	TRBJ1-6	TRBD1	CASSQSGQGISPLHF	TGTGCCAGCAGTCAATCGGGACAGGGGATTTCACCCCTCCACTTT
-	TRBV19	TRBJ1-5	-	CASRVNQPQHF	TGTGCCAGTAGGGTCAATCAGCCCCAGCATTTT
-	TRBV2	TRBJ1-5	-	CASSDGRNQPQHF	TGTGCCAGCAGTGACGGCAGGAATCAGCCCCAGCATTTT
few	TRBV19	TRBJ2-4	-	CASTPDSQNIQYF	TGTGCCAGTACCCCGGACAGTCAAAACATTCAGTACTTC
-	TRBV12-3/TRBV12-4	TRBJ2-5	-	CASSFRGQETQYF	TGTGCCAGCAGTTTTCGGGGGCAGGAGACCCAGTACTTC
-	TRBV18	TRBJ2-5	-	CASSPSRREYQETQYF	TGTGCCAGCTCACCAAGCAGGAGGGAGTACCAAGAGACCCAGTACTTC
few	TRBV29-1	TRBJ1-2	TRBD1	CSVRGTDENYGYTF	TGCAGCGTTAGGGGGACAGACGAAAACTATGGCTACACCTTC
-	TRBV19	TRBJ2-7	-	CASSIGRGGEQYF	TGTGCCAGTAGTATCGGCAGGGGAGGCGAGCAGTACTTC
-	TRBV5-5	TRBJ2-5	TRBD2	CASGTNQETQYF	TGTGCCAGCGGGACTAACCAAGAGACCCAGTACTTC
once	TRBV5-6	TRBJ1-1	TRBD1	CASRPTGGFTEAFF	TGTGCCAGCAGGCCGACAGGGGGCTTCACTGAAGCTTTCTTT
-	TRBV7-9	TRBJ1-1	TRBD1	CASSLDRGYTEAFF	TGTGCCAGCAGCTTGGACAGGGGATACACTGAAGCTTTCTTT
-	TRBV2	TRBJ2-3	TRBD2	CASSELAGSVDTQYF	TGTGCCAGCAGTGAACTAGCGGGGTCCGTAGATACGCAGTATTTT
-	TRBV11-3	TRBJ1-3	-	CASSLGPVSSGNTIYF	TGTGCCAGCAGCTTAGGGCCTGTGAGCTCTGGAAACACCATATATTTT
once	TRBV5-8	TRBJ2-3	-	CAGSHPGTSVGDTQYF	TGTGCCGGCAGCCACCCCGGGACTTCCGTGGGGGATACGCAGTATTTT
-	TRBV19	TRBJ2-3	-	CASSRDFDTDTQYF	TGTGCCAGTAGTCGGGACTTCGACACAGATACGCAGTATTTT
-	TRBV6-5	TRBJ1-4	-	CASTRTGQHEKLFF	TGTGCCAGCACCCGAACAGGGCAACACGAAAAACTGTTTTTT
-	TRBV10-3	TRBJ2-1	TRBD1	CAISPGQGGNEQFF	TGTGCCATCAGTCCGGGACAGGGTGGCAATGAGCAGTTCTTC
-	TRBV10-3	TRBJ2-1	TRBD1	CAISESDREYVEQFF	TGTGCCATCAGTGAATCAGACAGGGAATATGTTGAGCAGTTCTTC
-	TRBV11-2	TRBJ2-7	-	CASSLVYEQYF	TGTGCCAGCAGCTTAGTTTACGAGCAGTACTTC
-	TRBV7-6	TRBJ2-7	TRBD1	CASSDWTGGSGEQYF	TGTGCCAGCAGCGATTGGACAGGGGGCTCCGGCGAGCAGTACTTC
-	TRBV11-1	TRBJ2-2	TRBD1	CASSHPTGGLFF	TGTGCCAGCAGCCACCCGACAGGGGGGCTGTTTTTT
-	TRBV28	TRBJ1-5	-	CASGLRSNQPQHF	TGTGCCAGCGGCCTAAGGAGCAATCAGCCCCAGCATTTT
-	TRBV4-3	TRBJ1-6	-	CASSQVILQGSSPLHF	TGCGCCAGCAGCCAAGTGATTCTTCAGGGGAGTTCACCCCTCCACTTT
-	TRBV19	TRBJ1-2	-	CASSISSTRGGYTF	TGTGCCAGTAGTATCTCCTCGACCCGGGGCGGCTACACCTTC
once	TRBV5-1	TRBJ2-1	-	CASSDGPRSYNEQFF	TGCGCCAGCAGCGACGGCCCGCGTTCCTACAATGAGCAGTTCTTC
-	TRBV2	TRBJ2-3	-	CASSRGTLDTDTQYF	TGTGCCAGCAGTCGCGGGACGTTAGACACAGATACGCAGTATTTT
-	TRBV7-9	TRBJ1-5	-	CASSPGGGRAQPQHF	TGTGCCAGCAGCCCAGGCGGGGGTAGGGCTCAGCCCCAGCATTTT
-	TRBV9	TRBJ2-7	-	CASSGQGGGEQYF	TGTGCCAGCAGCGGGCAGGGGGGAGGCGAGCAGTACTTC
once	TRBV7-2	TRBJ1-2	-	CASSLREGYGYTF	TGTGCCAGCAGCTTGAGAGAGGGCTATGGCTACACCTTC